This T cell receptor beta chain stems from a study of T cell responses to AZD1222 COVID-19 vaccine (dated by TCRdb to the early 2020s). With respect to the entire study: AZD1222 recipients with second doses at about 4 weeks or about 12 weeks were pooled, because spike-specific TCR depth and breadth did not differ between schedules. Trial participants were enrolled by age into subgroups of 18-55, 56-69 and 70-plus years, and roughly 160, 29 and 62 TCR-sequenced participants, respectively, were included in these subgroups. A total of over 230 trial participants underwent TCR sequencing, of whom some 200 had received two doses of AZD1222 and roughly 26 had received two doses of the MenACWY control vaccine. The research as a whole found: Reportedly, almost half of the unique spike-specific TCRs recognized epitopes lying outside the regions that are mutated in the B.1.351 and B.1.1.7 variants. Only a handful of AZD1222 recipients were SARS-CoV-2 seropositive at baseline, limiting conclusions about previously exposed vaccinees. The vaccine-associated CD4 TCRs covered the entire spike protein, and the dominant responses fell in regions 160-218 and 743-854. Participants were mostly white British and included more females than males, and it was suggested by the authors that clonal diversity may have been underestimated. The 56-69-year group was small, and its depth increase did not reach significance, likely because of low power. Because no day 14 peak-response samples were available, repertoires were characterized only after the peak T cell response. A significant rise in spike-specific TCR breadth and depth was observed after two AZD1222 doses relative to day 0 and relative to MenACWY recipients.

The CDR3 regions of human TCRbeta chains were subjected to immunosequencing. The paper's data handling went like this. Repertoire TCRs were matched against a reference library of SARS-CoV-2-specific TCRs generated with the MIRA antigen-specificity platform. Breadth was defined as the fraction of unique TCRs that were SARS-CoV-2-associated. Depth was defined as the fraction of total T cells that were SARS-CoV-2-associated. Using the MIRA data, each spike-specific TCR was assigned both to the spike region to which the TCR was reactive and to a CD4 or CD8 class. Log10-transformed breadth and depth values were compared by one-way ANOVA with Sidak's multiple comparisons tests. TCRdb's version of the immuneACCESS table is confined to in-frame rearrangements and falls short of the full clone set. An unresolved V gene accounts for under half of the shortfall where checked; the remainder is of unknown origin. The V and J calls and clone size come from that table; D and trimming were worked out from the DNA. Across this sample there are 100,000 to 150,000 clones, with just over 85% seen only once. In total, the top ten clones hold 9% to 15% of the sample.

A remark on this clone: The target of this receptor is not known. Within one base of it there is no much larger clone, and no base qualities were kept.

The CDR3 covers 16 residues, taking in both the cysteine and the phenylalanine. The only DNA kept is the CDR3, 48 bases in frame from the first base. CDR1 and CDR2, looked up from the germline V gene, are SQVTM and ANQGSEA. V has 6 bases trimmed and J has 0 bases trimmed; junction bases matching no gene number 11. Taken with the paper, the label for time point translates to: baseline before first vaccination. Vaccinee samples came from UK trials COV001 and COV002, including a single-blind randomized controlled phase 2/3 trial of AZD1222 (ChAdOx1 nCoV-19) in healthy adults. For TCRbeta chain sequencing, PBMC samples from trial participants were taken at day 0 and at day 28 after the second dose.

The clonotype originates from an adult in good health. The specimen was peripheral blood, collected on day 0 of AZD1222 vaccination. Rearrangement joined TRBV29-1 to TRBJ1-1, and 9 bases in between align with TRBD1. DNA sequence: TGCAGCGTCGTGACAGGGGGGTTCGCAGTGAACACTGAAGCTTTCTTT. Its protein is CSVVTGGFAVNTEAFF.